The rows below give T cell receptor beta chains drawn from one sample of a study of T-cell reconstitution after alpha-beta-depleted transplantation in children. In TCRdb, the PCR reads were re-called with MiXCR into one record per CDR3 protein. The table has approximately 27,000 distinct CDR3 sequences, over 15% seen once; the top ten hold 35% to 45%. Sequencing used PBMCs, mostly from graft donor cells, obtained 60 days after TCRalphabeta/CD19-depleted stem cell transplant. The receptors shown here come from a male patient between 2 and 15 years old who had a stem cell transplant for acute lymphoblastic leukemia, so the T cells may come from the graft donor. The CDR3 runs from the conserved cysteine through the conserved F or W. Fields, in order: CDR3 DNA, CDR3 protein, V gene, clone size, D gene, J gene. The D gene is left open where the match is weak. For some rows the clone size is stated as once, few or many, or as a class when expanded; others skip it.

CDR3 DNA: TGTGCTAGTGGTTTGGTGCCGGGACAGGGAGGGTCTGAAGCTTTCTTT
CDR3 protein: CASGLVPGQGGSEAFF
V gene: TRBV12-5
clone size: -
D gene: TRBD1
J gene: TRBJ1-1

CDR3 DNA: TGCGCCAGCAGTAACAACATTTGGGGGTCGGGGGAGACCCAGTACTTC
CDR3 protein: CASSNNIWGSGETQYF
V gene: TRBV4-3
clone size: few
D gene: -
J gene: TRBJ2-5

CDR3 DNA: TGCAGTGCTCGGGAAAGCTCCTACGAGCAGTACTTC
CDR3 protein: CSARESSYEQYF
V gene: TRBV20-1
clone size: many
D gene: -
J gene: TRBJ2-7

CDR3 DNA: TGTGCCAGCAGCTTATCTGGGGGGGCTCTACCGACCGAGCAGTACTTC
CDR3 protein: CASSLSGGALPTEQYF
V gene: TRBV7-2
clone size: few
D gene: -
J gene: TRBJ2-7

CDR3 DNA: TGTACCAGACCAATCCCGCAGCGGGGGGCGGAAAGCACAGATACGCAGTATTTT
CDR3 protein: CTRPIPQRGAESTDTQYF
V gene: TRBV2
clone size: -
D gene: TRBD2
J gene: TRBJ2-3

CDR3 DNA: TGCGCCAGCAGCTACGCCGGGACAGGGTCGGGTAATTCACCCCTCCACTTT
CDR3 protein: CASSYAGTGSGNSPLHF
V gene: TRBV5-1
clone size: once
D gene: TRBD1
J gene: TRBJ1-6

CDR3 DNA: TGCAGTGCGCCGGCCGGACAGCCCGTTCCCCTCCACTTT
CDR3 protein: CSAPAGQPVPLHF
V gene: TRBV20-1
clone size: many
D gene: -
J gene: TRBJ1-6

CDR3 DNA: TGTGCCAGCAGATCACCGAGCTCCTATAATTCACCCCTCCACTTT
CDR3 protein: CASRSPSSYNSPLHF
V gene: TRBV27
clone size: few
D gene: -
J gene: TRBJ1-6

CDR3 DNA: TGCGCCAGCAGCTCAACCGGGACTAGCAACGCCGGGGAGCTGTTTTTT
CDR3 protein: CASSSTGTSNAGELFF
V gene: TRBV5-1
clone size: many
D gene: TRBD2
J gene: TRBJ2-2

CDR3 DNA: TGTGCCAGCAGCTATCGACTTCAGGGGGGGCTACAGCCCCAGCATTTT
CDR3 protein: CASSYRLQGGLQPQHF
V gene: TRBV13
clone size: -
D gene: TRBD1
J gene: TRBJ1-5

CDR3 DNA: TGCAGCGCTAGATTCGGGACTACCAATAACTACGAGCAGTACTTC
CDR3 protein: CSARFGTTNNYEQYF
V gene: TRBV29-1
clone size: many
D gene: TRBD2
J gene: TRBJ2-7

CDR3 DNA: TGTGCCAGCACTCGGGAGCAATCCAATGGCTACACCTTC
CDR3 protein: CASTREQSNGYTF
V gene: TRBV7-9
clone size: few
D gene: -
J gene: TRBJ1-2

CDR3 DNA: TGTGCCAGCAGCCAAGATGTTGCCGGGGAGCTGTTTTTT
CDR3 protein: CASSQDVAGELFF
V gene: TRBV4-2
clone size: many
D gene: -
J gene: TRBJ2-2

CDR3 DNA: TGTGCTAGTGGGCTCCGGGCGGGAGGGCCAATCAATGAGCAGTTCTTC
CDR3 protein: CASGLRAGGPINEQFF
V gene: TRBV12-5
clone size: -
D gene: TRBD2
J gene: TRBJ2-1

CDR3 DNA: TGTGCCAGCAGCGTACAGGCGAACACTGAAGCTTTCTTT
CDR3 protein: CASSVQANTEAFF
V gene: TRBV9
clone size: -
D gene: -
J gene: TRBJ1-1

CDR3 DNA: TGCAGTGCTAGTGAAGCAGGGACAGGGGCTAGCCAGCCCCAGCATTTT
CDR3 protein: CSASEAGTGASQPQHF
V gene: TRBV20-1
clone size: many
D gene: TRBD1
J gene: TRBJ1-5

CDR3 DNA: TGTGCCAGCTCACCAAACCCAGCAGGCGAAGCTTTCTTT
CDR3 protein: CASSPNPAGEAFF
V gene: TRBV18
clone size: few
D gene: -
J gene: TRBJ1-1

CDR3 DNA: TGTGCCACTCACGACGCAGGGGCGCCCAATGAGCAGTTCTTC
CDR3 protein: CATHDAGAPNEQFF
V gene: TRBV24-1
clone size: large
D gene: -
J gene: TRBJ2-1

CDR3 DNA: TGTGCCAGCAGCCAAGCGGGCACAGATACGCAGTATTTT
CDR3 protein: CASSQAGTDTQYF
V gene: TRBV4-2
clone size: many
D gene: -
J gene: TRBJ2-3

CDR3 DNA: TGTTCCAGCAGCTTAGCGCGGGAGGCCGAAGGTACGCAGTATTTT
CDR3 protein: CSSSLAREAEGTQYF
V gene: TRBV11-1
clone size: -
D gene: TRBD2
J gene: TRBJ2-3

CDR3 DNA: TGCAGTGCTAGGGTAGCGGGGGGGCTAGACACCGGGGAGCTGTTTTTT
CDR3 protein: CSARVAGGLDTGELFF
V gene: TRBV20-1
clone size: many
D gene: TRBD2
J gene: TRBJ2-2

CDR3 DNA: TGTGCCAGCAGCTTACTGGACAGTGCGTGGTCGACTGAAGCTTTCTTT
CDR3 protein: CASSLLDSAWSTEAFF
V gene: TRBV7-2
clone size: -
D gene: -
J gene: TRBJ1-1

CDR3 DNA: TGTGCCAGCTCACCACCCAATGCCGGGACAGGGAAGACTGAAGCTTTCTTT
CDR3 protein: CASSPPNAGTGKTEAFF
V gene: TRBV18
clone size: once
D gene: TRBD1
J gene: TRBJ1-1

CDR3 DNA: TGTGCCAGCAGCTCAGCCGACAGGGACTATGGCTACACCTTC
CDR3 protein: CASSSADRDYGYTF
V gene: TRBV7-9
clone size: -
D gene: TRBD1
J gene: TRBJ1-2

CDR3 DNA: TGCAGTGCTAGAGACCCCCGAGGTGGGAGTTTGCAAGAGACCCAGTACTTC
CDR3 protein: CSARDPRGGSLQETQYF
V gene: TRBV20-1
clone size: -
D gene: -
J gene: TRBJ2-5

CDR3 DNA: TGTGCCAGCAGCTTAGATATCGGCGGCAGCTCCTACGAGCAGTACTTC
CDR3 protein: CASSLDIGGSSYEQYF
V gene: TRBV11-2
clone size: -
D gene: -
J gene: TRBJ2-7

CDR3 DNA: TGCAGTGCTATCGCCCCAGCTAACACTGAAGCTTTCTTT
CDR3 protein: CSAIAPANTEAFF
V gene: TRBV20-1
clone size: few
D gene: -
J gene: TRBJ1-1

CDR3 DNA: TGCGCCAGCAGTTCCGGACAGTTCTTCGACACTGAAGCTTTCTTT
CDR3 protein: CASSSGQFFDTEAFF
V gene: TRBV5-1
clone size: few
D gene: -
J gene: TRBJ1-1